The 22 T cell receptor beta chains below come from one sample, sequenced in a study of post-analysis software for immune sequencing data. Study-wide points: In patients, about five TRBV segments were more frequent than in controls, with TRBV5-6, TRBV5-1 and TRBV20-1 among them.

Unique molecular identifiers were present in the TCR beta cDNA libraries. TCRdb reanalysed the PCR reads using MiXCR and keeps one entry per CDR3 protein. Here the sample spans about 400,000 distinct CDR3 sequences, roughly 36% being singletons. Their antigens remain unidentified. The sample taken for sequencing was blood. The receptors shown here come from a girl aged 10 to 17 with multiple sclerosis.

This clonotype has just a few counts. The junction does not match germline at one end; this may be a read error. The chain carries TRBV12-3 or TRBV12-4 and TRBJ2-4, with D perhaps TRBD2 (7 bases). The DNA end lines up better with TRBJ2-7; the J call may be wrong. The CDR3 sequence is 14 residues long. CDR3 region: CAGRRLSGGLEQYF. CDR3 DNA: TGTGCCGGCAGGCGCCTTTCCGGGGGGCTCGAGCAGTACTTC.

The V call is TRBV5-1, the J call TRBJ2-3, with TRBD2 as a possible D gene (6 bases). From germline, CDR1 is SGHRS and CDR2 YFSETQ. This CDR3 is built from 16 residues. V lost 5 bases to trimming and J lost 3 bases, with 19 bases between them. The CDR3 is CASSKENWRGTDTQYF. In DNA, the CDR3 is TGCGCCAGCAGTAAAGAGAACTGGAGGGGAACAGATACGCAGTATTTT.

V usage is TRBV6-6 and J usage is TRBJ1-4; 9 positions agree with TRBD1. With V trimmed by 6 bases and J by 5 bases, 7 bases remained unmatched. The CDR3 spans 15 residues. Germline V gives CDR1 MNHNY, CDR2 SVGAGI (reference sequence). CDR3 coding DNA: TGTGCCAGCAGCGGACAGGGGAAATCCAATGAAAAACTGTTTTTT. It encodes CASSGQGKSNEKLFF.

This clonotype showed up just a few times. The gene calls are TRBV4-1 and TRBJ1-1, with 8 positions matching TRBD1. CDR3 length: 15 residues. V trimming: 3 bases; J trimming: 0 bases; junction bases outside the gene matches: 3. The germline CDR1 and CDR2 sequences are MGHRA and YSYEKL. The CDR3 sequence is CASSHTTGVNTEAFF. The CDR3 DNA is TGCGCCAGCAGCCATACGACAGGGGTGAACACTGAAGCTTTCTTT.

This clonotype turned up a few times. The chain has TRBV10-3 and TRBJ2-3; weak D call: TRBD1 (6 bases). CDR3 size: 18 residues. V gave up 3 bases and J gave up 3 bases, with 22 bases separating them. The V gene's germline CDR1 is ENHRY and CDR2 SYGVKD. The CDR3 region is CAISDEWTQGFKTDTQYF. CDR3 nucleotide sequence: TGTGCCATCAGTGACGAGTGGACCCAGGGGTTTAAGACAGATACGCAGTATTTT.

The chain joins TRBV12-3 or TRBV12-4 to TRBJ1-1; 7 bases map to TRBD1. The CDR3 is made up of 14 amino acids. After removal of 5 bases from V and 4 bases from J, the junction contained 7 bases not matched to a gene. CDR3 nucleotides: TGTGCCAGCAGTCCCCGACAGGGATCCACTGAAGCTTTCTTT. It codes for CASSPRQGSTEAFF.

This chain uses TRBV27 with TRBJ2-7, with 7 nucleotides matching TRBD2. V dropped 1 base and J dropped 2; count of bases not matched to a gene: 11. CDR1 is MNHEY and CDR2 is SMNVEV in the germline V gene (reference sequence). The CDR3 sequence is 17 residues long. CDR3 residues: CASSLFGGGRTTYEQYF. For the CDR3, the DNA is TGTGCCAGCAGTTTATTTGGGGGGGGACGGACGACCTACGAGCAGTACTTC.

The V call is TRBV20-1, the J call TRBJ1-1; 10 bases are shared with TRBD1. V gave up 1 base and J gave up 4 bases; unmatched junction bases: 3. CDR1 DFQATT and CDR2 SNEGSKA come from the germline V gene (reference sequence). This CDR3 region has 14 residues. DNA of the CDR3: TGCAGTGCTAGAGCCAGGACAGGGGGCACTGAAGCTTTCTTT. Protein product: CSARARTGGTEAFF.

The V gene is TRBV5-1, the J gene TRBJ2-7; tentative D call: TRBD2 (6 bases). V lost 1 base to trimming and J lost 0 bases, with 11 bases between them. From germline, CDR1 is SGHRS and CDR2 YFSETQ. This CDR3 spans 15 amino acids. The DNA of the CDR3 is TGCGCCAGCAGCTTGATGAGCGGGTACTCCTACGAGCAGTACTTC. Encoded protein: CASSLMSGYSYEQYF.

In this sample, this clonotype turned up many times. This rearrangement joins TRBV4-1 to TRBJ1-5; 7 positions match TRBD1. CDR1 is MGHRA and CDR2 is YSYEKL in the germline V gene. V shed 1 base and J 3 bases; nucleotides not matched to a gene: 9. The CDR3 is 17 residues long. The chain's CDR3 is CASSQVVRDSLNQPQHF. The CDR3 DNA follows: TGCGCCAGCAGCCAAGTTGTCCGGGACAGCCTCAATCAGCCCCAGCATTTT.

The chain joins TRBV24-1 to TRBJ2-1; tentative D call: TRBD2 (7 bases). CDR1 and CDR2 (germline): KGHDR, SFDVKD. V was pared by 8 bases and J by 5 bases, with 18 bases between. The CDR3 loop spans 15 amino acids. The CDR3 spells CATTGGAGADNEQFF. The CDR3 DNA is TGTGCCACCACTGGGGGGGCCGGTGCGGACAATGAGCAGTTCTTC.

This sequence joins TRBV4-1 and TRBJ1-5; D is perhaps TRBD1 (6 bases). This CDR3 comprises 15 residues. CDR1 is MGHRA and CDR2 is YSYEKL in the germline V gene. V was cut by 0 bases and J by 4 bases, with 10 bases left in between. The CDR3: CASSQDPTGNQPQHF. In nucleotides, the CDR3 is TGCGCCAGCAGCCAAGATCCCACAGGGAATCAGCCCCAGCATTTT.

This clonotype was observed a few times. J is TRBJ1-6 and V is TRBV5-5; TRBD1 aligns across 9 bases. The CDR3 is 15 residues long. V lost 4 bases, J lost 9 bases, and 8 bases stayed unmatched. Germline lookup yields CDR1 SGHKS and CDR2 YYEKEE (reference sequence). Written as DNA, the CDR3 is TGTGCCAGCAGCCCCGGGACAGGGACTTTTTCACCCCTCCACTTT. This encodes CASSPGTGTFSPLHF.

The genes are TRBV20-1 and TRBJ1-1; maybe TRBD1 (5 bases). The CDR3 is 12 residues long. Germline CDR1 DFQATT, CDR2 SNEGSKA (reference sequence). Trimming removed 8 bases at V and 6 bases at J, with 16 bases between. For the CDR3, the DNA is TGCAGTACACCCAGGGAAGAGTCTGAAGCTTTCTTT. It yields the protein CSTPREESEAFF.

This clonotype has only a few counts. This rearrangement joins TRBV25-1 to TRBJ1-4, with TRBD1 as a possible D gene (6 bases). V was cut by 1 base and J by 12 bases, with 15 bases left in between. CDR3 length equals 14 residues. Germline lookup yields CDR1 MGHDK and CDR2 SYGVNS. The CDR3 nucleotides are TGTGCCAGCAGTGAATTTCAGGGGACGGCGGAACTGTTTTTT. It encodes CASSEFQGTAELFF.

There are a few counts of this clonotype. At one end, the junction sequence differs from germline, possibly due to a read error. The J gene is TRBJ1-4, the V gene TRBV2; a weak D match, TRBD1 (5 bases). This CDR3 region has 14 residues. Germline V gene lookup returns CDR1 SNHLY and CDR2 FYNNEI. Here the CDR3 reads CASSEGPGNEKLFF. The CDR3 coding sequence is TGTGCCAGCAGCGAAGGGCCAGGGAATGAAAAACTGTTTTTT.

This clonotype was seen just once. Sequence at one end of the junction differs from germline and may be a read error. Here the CDR3 reads CASSLYSTEQYF. The DNA for the CDR3 is TGCGCCAGCAGCTTATATTCAACAGAGCAGTACTTC. This rearrangement joins TRBV7-2 to TRBJ2-4; D gene unclear. The CDR3 is 12 residues long. Germline-derived CDR1 and CDR2 are SGHTA and FQGNSA.

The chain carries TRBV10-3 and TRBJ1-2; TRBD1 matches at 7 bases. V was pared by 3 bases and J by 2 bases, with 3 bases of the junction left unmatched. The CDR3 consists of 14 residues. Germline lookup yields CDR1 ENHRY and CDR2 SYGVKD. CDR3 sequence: CAISDGTANYGYTF. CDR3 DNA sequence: TGTGCCATCAGTGACGGGACAGCCAACTATGGCTACACCTTC.

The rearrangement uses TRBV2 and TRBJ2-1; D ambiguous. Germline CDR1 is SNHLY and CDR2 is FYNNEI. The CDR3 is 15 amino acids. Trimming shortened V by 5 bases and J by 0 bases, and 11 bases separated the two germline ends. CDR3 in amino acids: CASSFRLFSYNEQFF. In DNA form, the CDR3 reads TGTGCCAGCAGTTTTAGACTTTTCTCCTACAATGAGCAGTTCTTC.

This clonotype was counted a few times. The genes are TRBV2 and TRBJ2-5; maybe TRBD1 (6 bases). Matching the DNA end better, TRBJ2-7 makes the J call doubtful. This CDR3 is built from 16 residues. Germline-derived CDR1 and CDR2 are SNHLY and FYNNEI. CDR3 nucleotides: TGTGCCAGCAGCTCACTCCGGGACACGGGGACCTACGAGCAGTACTTC. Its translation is CASSSLRDTGTYEQYF.

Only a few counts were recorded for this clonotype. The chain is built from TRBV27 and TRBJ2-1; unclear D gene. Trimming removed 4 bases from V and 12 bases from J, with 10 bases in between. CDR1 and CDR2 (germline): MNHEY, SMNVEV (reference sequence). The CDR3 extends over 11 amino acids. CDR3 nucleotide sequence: TGTGCCAGCAGTTCCTTGGTCGGGCAGTTCTTC. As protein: CASSSLVGQFF.

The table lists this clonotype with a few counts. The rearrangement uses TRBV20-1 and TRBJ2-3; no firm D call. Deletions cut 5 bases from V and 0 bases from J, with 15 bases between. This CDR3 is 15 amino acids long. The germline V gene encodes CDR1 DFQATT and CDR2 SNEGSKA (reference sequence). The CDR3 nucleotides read TGCAGTGCTTATGGGCAGCTGTCTAGCACAGATACGCAGTATTTT. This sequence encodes CSAYGQLSSTDTQYF.